This TCR beta chain stems from a study of blood T cell repertoires in COVID-19. Sequencing used immunoSEQ multiplex PCR; TCRdb keeps in-frame clones, though not all of them. The table lists some 99,000 clones, around three quarters of them singletons. In this sample, this clone turned up a few times. The germline V and J ends were trimmed by 4 bases and 11 bases, with 12 bases remaining between them. Germline CDR1 and CDR2: SGHDN and FVKESK. The CDR3 length is 13 residues. This receptor was taken from a human donor in a cohort sampled during active or convalescent COVID-19. Sequencing was done on a sample of peripheral blood. The rearrangement uses TRBV14 and TRBJ1-6, with D perhaps TRBD1 (6 bases). The CDR3 spells CASSRDNNPPLHF. Here the CDR3 DNA reads TGTGCCAGCAGCCGGGACAACAATCCACCCCTCCACTTT.